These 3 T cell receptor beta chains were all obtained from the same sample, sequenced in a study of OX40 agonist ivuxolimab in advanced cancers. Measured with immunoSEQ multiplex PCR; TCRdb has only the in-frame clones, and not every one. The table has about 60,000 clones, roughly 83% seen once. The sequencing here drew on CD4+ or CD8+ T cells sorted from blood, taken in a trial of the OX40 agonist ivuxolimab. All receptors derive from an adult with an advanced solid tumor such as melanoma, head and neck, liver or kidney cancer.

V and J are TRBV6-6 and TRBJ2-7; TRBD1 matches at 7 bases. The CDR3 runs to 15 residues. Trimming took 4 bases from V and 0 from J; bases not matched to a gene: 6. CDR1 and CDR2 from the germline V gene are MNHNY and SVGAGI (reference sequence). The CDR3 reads CASSSTGVGSYEQYF. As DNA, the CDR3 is TGTGCCAGCAGTTCAACAGGGGTCGGCTCCTACGAGCAGTACTTC.

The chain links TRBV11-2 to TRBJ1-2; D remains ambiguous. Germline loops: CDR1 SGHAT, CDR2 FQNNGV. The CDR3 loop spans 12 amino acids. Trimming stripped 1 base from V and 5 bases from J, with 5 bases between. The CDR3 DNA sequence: TGTGCCAGCAGCTTAGGCCCGTATGGCTACACCTTC. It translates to CASSLGPYGYTF.

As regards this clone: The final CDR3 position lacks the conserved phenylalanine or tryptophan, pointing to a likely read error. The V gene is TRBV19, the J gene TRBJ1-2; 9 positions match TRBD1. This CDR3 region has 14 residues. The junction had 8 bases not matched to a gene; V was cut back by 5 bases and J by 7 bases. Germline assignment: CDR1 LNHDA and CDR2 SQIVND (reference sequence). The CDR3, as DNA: TGTGCCAGTAGTCCAATACAGGGGGCCGGTGGCTACACCCTC. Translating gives CASSPIQGAGGYTL.